This TCR beta chain came from a study of a mutant IDH1 vaccine in newly diagnosed glioma. Trimming stripped 5 bases from V and 5 bases from J, with 16 bases between. There are 15 residues in the CDR3. From germline, CDR1 is MNHEY and CDR2 SMNVEV (reference sequence). Time point denoted: week 23, last vaccination. Every vaccine dose comprised 300 ug of mutant IDH1 20-mer peptide plus topical imiquimod. A note on this clone: Its antigen is undetermined.

Generated by immunoSEQ multiplex PCR, the TCRdb table keeps only in-frame clones and is missing some. The top ten clones hold more than 2.5% of a sample with 25,000 to 35,000 clones, over 75% of them seen once. The receptor was isolated from a man between 35 and 55 years old with glioma. Here the sequenced sample was PBMCs, taken from a glioma patient whose treatment included an IDH1 peptide vaccine. V usage is TRBV27 and J usage is TRBJ2-1; possibly TRBD1 for D (7 bases). CDR3 in amino acids: CASSHGRQGNNEQFF. The CDR3 nucleotides are TGTGCCAGCAGTCACGGGAGACAGGGTAACAATGAGCAGTTCTTC.